These T cell receptor beta chains were read from a single sample in a study of identifying expanded T cells in peripheral blood. Using immunoSEQ multiplex PCR, the repertoire was profiled, and TCRdb retains in-frame clones only, with some absent. The sample records about 58,000 clones, approximately 89% being singletons. Source material: blood. These receptors all stem from a person aged 18-70 years in good health. The CDR3 runs from the conserved cysteine through the conserved F or W. A D gene is named only where the DNA matches it firmly. Size is stated for part of the rows, as once, few or many counts, or as a class when the clone is expanded.

CDR3,DNA,size,J,V,D
CASSLQRGGTDTQYF,TGTGCCAGCAGCTTACAGCGGGGGGGCACAGATACGCAGTATTTT,.,TRBJ2-3,TRBV7-2,TRBD2
CASSMGTGSYEQYF,TGTGCCAGTAGTATGGGGACCGGATCCTACGAGCAGTACTTC,.,TRBJ2-7,TRBV19,.
CASSFQLAGEVEMKYTQYF,TGTGCCAGCAGCTTCCAGCTAGCGGGAGAAGTAGAGATGAAGTATACGCAGTATTTT,.,TRBJ2-3,TRBV7-8,TRBD2
CASSLSIIGEQYF,TGTGCCAGCAGTTTATCGATTATCGGCGAGCAGTACTTC,.,TRBJ2-7,TRBV27,.
CASSPRALSGSGNTIYF,TGTGCCAGCAGCCCCCGGGCCCTGTCGGGGTCGGGAAACACCATATATTTT,.,TRBJ1-3,TRBV11-3,.
CACPTVPANYGYTF,TGTGCCTGTCCGACAGTTCCGGCTAACTATGGCTACACCTTC,.,TRBJ1-2,TRBV30,.
CASSGDRTYEQYF,TGTGCCAGCAGTGGCGACAGAACCTACGAGCAGTACTTC,once,TRBJ2-7,TRBV6-5,.
CASSLTENIQYF,TGCGCCAGCAGCTTGACAGAAAACATTCAGTACTTC,.,TRBJ2-4,TRBV5-1,.
CASSVTSGSTDTQYF,TGTGCCAGTAGTGTGACTAGCGGGAGTACAGATACGCAGTATTTT,.,TRBJ2-3,TRBV19,TRBD2
CASSLDRGRWNEQFF,TGTGCCAGCAGCTTAGACAGGGGGCGGTGGAATGAGCAGTTCTTC,once,TRBJ2-1,TRBV5-4,TRBD1
CATSQGFNSYEQYF,TGTGCCACCAGTCAGGGATTCAACTCCTACGAGCAGTACTTC,.,TRBJ2-7,TRBV15,.
CAISGKSSGNTIYF,TGTGCCATCAGTGGGAAAAGCTCTGGAAACACCATATATTTT,.,TRBJ1-3,TRBV10-3,.
CASSFPGQAYEQYF,TGTGCCAGCAGCTTCCCGGGACAGGCCTACGAGCAGTACTTC,.,TRBJ2-7,TRBV7-2,TRBD1
CASSPTRTGKETQYF,TGTGCCAGCAGCCCTACAAGGACAGGGAAAGAGACCCAGTACTTC,.,TRBJ2-5,TRBV7-2,TRBD1
CASSGTGVGGEKLFF,TGTGCCAGCAGTGGGACAGGGGTGGGTGGTGAAAAACTGTTTTTT,.,TRBJ1-4,TRBV2,TRBD1
CASSATGGRYGYTF,TGTGCCAGTAGTGCAACAGGGGGACGGTATGGCTACACCTTC,.,TRBJ1-2,TRBV19,TRBD1
CASKKGHSDGYTF,TGTGCCAGCAAGAAAGGACACTCTGATGGCTACACCTTC,.,TRBJ1-2,TRBV7-9,.
CASSRAGGLYNEQFF,TGTGCCAGTAGTAGGGCGGGGGGCCTATACAATGAGCAGTTCTTC,.,TRBJ2-1,TRBV19,TRBD2
CASSYGQGAAGYTF,TGTGCCAGCAGTTACGGACAGGGGGCAGCTGGCTACACCTTC,.,TRBJ1-2,TRBV6-6,TRBD1
CASRDRGLEEQYF,TGTGCCAGTAGGGACAGGGGGCTAGAAGAGCAGTACTTC,.,TRBJ2-7,TRBV19,TRBD1
CATSEIPLGNQPQHF,TGTGCCACCAGTGAAATCCCACTAGGGAATCAGCCCCAGCATTTT,.,TRBJ1-5,TRBV15,.
CASLLGDRANYGYTF,TGTGCCAGCCTCCTGGGCGACAGAGCTAACTATGGCTACACCTTC,.,TRBJ1-2,TRBV6-5,.
CASSAQGRDYNEQFF,TGTGCCAGCAGCGCACAGGGGAGGGACTACAATGAGCAGTTCTTC,.,TRBJ2-1,TRBV9,.
CASSLWAGGRNQPQHF,TGTGCCAGCAGCTTGTGGGCAGGGGGTAGGAATCAGCCCCAGCATTTT,once,TRBJ1-5,TRBV5-6,TRBD1
CASSYSSLGEQYF,TGTGCCAGCAGTTACTCGTCCCTGGGCGAGCAGTACTTC,once,TRBJ2-7,TRBV6-5,.